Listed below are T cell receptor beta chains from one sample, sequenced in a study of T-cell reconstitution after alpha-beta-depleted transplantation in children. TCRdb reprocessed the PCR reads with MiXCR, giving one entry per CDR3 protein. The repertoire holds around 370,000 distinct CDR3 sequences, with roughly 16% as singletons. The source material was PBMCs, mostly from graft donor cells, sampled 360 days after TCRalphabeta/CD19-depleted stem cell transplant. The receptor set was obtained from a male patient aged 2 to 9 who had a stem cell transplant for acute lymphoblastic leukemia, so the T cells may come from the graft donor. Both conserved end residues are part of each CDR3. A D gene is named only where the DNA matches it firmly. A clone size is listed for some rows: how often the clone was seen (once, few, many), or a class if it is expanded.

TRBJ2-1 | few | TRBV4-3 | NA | TGCGCCAGCAGCCAAGAGTGGGCGGGAACCGAGTATGAGCAGTTCTTC | CASSQEWAGTEYEQFF
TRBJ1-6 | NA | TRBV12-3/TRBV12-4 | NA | TGTGCCAGCACCCTCGTCGGGGTCAATTCACCCCTCCACTTT | CASTLVGVNSPLHF
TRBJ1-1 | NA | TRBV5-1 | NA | TGCGCCAGCAGCTTGAGGGAGGGCCTCGAAGCTTTCTTT | CASSLREGLEAFF
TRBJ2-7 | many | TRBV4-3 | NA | TGCGCCAGCAGCCAAGATTTCGGCTACGAGCAGTACTTC | CASSQDFGYEQYF
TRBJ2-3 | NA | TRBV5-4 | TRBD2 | TGTGCCAGCAGCGTGACTAGCGGGAGTGGGGAAGATACGCAGTATTTT | CASSVTSGSGEDTQYF
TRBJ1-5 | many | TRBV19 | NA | TGTGCCAGTAGTATAGGGGGAGAGCCCCAGCATTTT | CASSIGGEPQHF
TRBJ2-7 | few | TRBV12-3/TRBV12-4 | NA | TGTGCCAGCAGTTTCGAGTTGAGCCTTCCCTACGAGCAGTACTTC | CASSFELSLPYEQYF
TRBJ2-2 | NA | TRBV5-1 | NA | TGCGCCAGCAGCGTCCAAGGTTGGGAGCTGTTTTTT | CASSVQGWELFF
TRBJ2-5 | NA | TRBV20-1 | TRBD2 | TGCAGTGCTTCCGGACTAGCGGGGTTCCAAGAGACCCAGTACTTC | CSASGLAGFQETQYF
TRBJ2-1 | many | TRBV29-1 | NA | TGCAGCGTTGTACAGGGATACAATGAGCAGTTCTTC | CSVVQGYNEQFF
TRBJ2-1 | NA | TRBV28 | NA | TGTGCCAGCAGTGCTTATGATGAGCAGTTCTTC | CASSAYDEQFF
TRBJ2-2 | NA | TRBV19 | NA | TGTGCCAGTAGTATAGCCGGGACACCGAACACCGGGGAGCTGTTTTTT | CASSIAGTPNTGELFF
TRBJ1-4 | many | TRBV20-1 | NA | TGCAGTGCTGCAGCGGCAACTAATGAAAAACTGTTTTTT | CSAAAATNEKLFF
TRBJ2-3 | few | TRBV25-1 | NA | TGTGCCAGCAGTGAATCAGAACAGGGATTCCCAGATACGCAGTATTTT | CASSESEQGFPDTQYF
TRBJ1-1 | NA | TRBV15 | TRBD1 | TGTGCCACCAGCAGGGACAGGACCCGTGCTTTGTTT | CATSRDRTRALF
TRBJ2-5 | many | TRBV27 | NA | TGTGCCAGCAGCCCAAGGCAAGGAGGAGAGACCCAGTACTTC | CASSPRQGGETQYF
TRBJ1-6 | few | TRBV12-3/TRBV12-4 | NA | TGTGCCAGCAGTTTAAAGCGAGGGAACTCACCCCTCCACTTT | CASSLKRGNSPLHF
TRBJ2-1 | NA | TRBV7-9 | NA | TGTGCCAGCACCAGGGGACTACCCTCCTACAATGAGCAGTTCTTC | CASTRGLPSYNEQFF
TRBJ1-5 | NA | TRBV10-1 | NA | TGCGCCAGCAGTGAAGAAGGATATCAGCCCCAGCATTTT | CASSEEGYQPQHF
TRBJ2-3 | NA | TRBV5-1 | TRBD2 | TGCGCCAGCAGCTACGGTGGCACTTTATTAGCGGGGGATTTCCCTACGCAGTATTTT | CASSYGGTLLAGDFPTQYF
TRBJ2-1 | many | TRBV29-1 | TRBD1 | TGCAGCCAAAACAAACAGGGGGCCTACAATGAGCAGTTCTTC | CSQNKQGAYNEQFF
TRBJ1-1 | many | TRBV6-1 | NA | TGTGCCAGCAGCCAACAGGGCATGAACACTGAAGCTTTCTTT | CASSQQGMNTEAFF
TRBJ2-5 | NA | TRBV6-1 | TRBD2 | TGTGCAGCCCGGACTAGCGGGAGGAAGGAGACCCAGTACTTC | CAARTSGRKETQYF
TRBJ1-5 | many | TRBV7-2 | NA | TGTGCCAGCAGCCTGCAGCTTGGTAGCAATCAGCCCCAGCATTTT | CASSLQLGSNQPQHF
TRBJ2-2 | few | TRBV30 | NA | TGTGCCTGGAGTGTACTGGTAGGGACCGGGGAGCTGTTTTTT | CAWSVLVGTGELFF
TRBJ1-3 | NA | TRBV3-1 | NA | TGTGCCAGCAGCCAAGTCTTGGGGGCGCCGGGAAACACCATATATTTT | CASSQVLGAPGNTIYF
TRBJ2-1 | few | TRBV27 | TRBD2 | TGTGCCAGCAGCCATACTAGCGATGAGCAGTTCTTC | CASSHTSDEQFF
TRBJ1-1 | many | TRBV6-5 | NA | TGTGCCAGCACAAAAGACACTGAAGCTTTCTTT | CASTKDTEAFF
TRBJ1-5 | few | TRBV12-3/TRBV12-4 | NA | TGTGCCAGCAGCGGACCGTACAGGGCGGGGAATCAGCCCCAGCATTTT | CASSGPYRAGNQPQHF
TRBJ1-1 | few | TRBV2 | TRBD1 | TGTGCCAGCAAGGGACAGGGGAACACTGAAGCTTTCTTT | CASKGQGNTEAFF
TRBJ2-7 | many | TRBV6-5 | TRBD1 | TGTGCCAGCAGTTACTCGGATGGACAGGGGGCTTCCTACGAGCAGTACTTC | CASSYSDGQGASYEQYF
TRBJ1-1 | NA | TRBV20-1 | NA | TGCAGTGCCACCCAGGCACCCGGTGAAGCTTTCTTT | CSATQAPGEAFF
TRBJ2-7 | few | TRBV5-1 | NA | TGCGCCAGCAGCTTGGAAGGGAGTCGGATCTCCCCCTACGAGCAGTACTTC | CASSLEGSRISPYEQYF
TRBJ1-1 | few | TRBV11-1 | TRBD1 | TGTGCCAGCAGCTTAGGCCAGGGGGCGAGAAGGACTGAAGCTTTCTTT | CASSLGQGARRTEAFF
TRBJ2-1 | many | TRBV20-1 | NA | TGCAGTGCTGAGTCCGGGATCGGGTACAATGAGCAGTTCTTC | CSAESGIGYNEQFF
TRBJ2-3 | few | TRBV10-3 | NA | TGTGCCATCAGTGTGATATCCGGGACTTCCACAGATACGCAGTATTTT | CAISVISGTSTDTQYF
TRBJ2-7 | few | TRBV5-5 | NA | TGTGCCAGCAGCTTGGAGGGTCCCTCCGCCTACGAGCAGTACTTC | CASSLEGPSAYEQYF
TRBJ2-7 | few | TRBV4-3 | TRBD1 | TGCGCCAGCAGCCAGTTGACCGGGACAGGGGGTTTCGAGCAGTACTTC | CASSQLTGTGGFEQYF
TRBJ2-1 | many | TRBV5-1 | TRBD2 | TGCGCCAGCAGCGGTTTTGGCGGGAGGGCCAATGAGCAGTTCTTC | CASSGFGGRANEQFF
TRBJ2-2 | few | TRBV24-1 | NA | TGTGCCACCAGTGCCACCGACACCGGGGAGCTGTTTTTT | CATSATDTGELFF
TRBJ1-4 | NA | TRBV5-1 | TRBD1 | TGCGCCAGCAGCTTGAGGGGGCTCCAGGGCGGCCTTGAAAAACTGTTTTTT | CASSLRGLQGGLEKLFF
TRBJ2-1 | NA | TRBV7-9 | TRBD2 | TGTGCCAGCAGCCTACTAGCGGGAGTAACTAATGAGCAGTTCTTC | CASSLLAGVTNEQFF